The source of this T cell receptor beta chain is a study of human T cells and chemical hapten exposure. Across the study: TCR yield per sample varied, mainly due to pooled library volumes. Study-wide findings and caveats: No shift was seen in TCRs above 1 in 1000 frequency with DPC sensitization.

It was the library that attached unique molecular identifiers to individual cDNA molecules. Authors' methods: A typical sample had 100,000 or so TCRs, with roughly 20,000 to 700,000 overall. One entry per CDR3 protein results from TCRdb running MiXCR on the RACE reads. In this record, the V and J calls reflect TCRdb's handling and not the investigators' own analysis. The sample records 60,000 to 80,000 distinct CDR3 sequences, about 6% being singletons. Sample time point: healthy volunteer bleed at 6 weeks. Before extraction, the whole blood was not fractionated, and total RNA was taken from it. This clonotype occurred many times. The antigen is unknown. The germline V gene has CDR1 SEHNR and CDR2 FQNEAQ (reference sequence). CDR3 length: 15 amino acids. Trimming cost V 5 bases and J 7 bases, with 18 bases left between them.

This clonotype was sampled from a female donor in good health. Some clones in this sample may be carry-over from other donors' samples. Material for sequencing was whole blood. The chain combines TRBV7-9 with TRBJ2-1, with D possibly being TRBD2 (5 bases). Here the CDR3 reads CASSARTGGENEQFF. In DNA, the CDR3 is TGTGCCAGCAGCGCCCGGACCGGTGGGGAGAATGAGCAGTTCTTC.